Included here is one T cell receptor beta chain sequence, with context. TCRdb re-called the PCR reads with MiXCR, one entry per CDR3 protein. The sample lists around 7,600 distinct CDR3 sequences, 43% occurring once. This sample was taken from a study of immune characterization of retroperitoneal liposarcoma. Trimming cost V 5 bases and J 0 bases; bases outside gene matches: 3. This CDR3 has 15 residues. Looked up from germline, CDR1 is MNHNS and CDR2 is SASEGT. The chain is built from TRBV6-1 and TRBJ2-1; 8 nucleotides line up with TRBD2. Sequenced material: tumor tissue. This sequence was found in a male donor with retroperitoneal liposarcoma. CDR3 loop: CASSKSGSSYNEQFF. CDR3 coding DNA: TGTGCCAGCAGTAAGAGCGGGAGCTCCTACAATGAGCAGTTCTTC.